What follows are 28 T cell receptor beta chains derived from one specimen sequenced in a study of siplizumab effects on memory and regulatory T cells. The method was immunoSEQ multiplex PCR; TCRdb's version includes in-frame clones alone and lacks a portion of them. The repertoire holds 50,000 or so clones, with roughly nine tenths as singletons. The sequencing input was naive CD8+ T cells sorted from blood. Receptor source: a human donor in good health.

The V and J genes are TRBV15 and TRBJ1-3; D remains ambiguous. The CDR3 is 14 amino acids. Trimming removed 1 base at V and 0 bases at J, with 4 bases between. From germline, CDR1 is LNHNV and CDR2 YYDKDF (reference sequence). The CDR3 sequence is CATSRVSSGNTIYF. Here the CDR3 DNA reads TGTGCCACCAGCAGAGTGTCCTCTGGAAACACCATATATTTT.

The chain links TRBV7-9 to TRBJ1-1; tentatively, D is TRBD1 (6 bases). Germline loops: CDR1 SEHNR, CDR2 FQNEAQ (reference sequence). CDR3 length: 16 residues. Trimming removed 4 bases at V and 6 bases at J, with 21 bases between. The CDR3: CASSSPVPTGIAEAFF. The CDR3 bases are TGTGCCAGCAGCTCACCAGTACCCACAGGGATCGCTGAAGCTTTCTTT.

This chain joins TRBV7-9 and TRBJ1-4; the D is unclear. This CDR3 region has 12 residues. Germline assignment: CDR1 SEHNR and CDR2 FQNEAQ (reference sequence). The germline V and J ends were trimmed by 2 bases and 11 bases, with 9 bases remaining between them. As DNA, the CDR3 is TGTGCCAGCAGCTTAATCAGCGAGAAACTGTTTTTT. It yields the protein CASSLISEKLFF.

The chain recombines TRBV7-9 with TRBJ1-1; 7 bases fit TRBD1. Per germline, CDR1 SEHNR and CDR2 FQNEAQ (reference sequence). The trim removed 9 bases at V and 1 base at J, leaving 2 bases unmatched. The CDR3 extends over 12 amino acids. The CDR3 is CARGQPNTEAFF. CDR3 sequence (DNA): TGTGCCAGGGGACAGCCGAACACTGAAGCTTTCTTT.

This clone was seen only once. V gene TRBV27 combines with J gene TRBJ2-1; weak D call: TRBD2 (6 bases). Trimming cost V 4 bases and J 8 bases, with 24 bases left between them. Germline CDR1 reads MNHEY; CDR2 reads SMNVEV (reference sequence). This CDR3 has 17 amino acids. The CDR3 DNA is TGTGCCAGCAGTTCACCACCACTACTAGCCCCTCGGGATGAGCAGTTCTTC. As protein: CASSSPPLLAPRDEQFF.

The chain carries TRBV7-9 and TRBJ2-7, with D perhaps TRBD1 or TRBD2 (5 bases each). Germline values: CDR1 SEHNR, CDR2 FQNEAQ (reference sequence). The germline V and J ends were trimmed by 4 bases and 3 bases, with 16 bases remaining between them. This CDR3 comprises 15 residues. CDR3 in DNA: TGTGCCAGCAGCTACCCCCCGGGACGGTACTACGAGCAGTACTTC. Protein product: CASSYPPGRYYEQYF.

The chain couples TRBV27 to TRBJ2-7, with D unresolved. Trimming pared 2 bases from V and 2 bases from J, leaving 10 bases between. The CDR3 is 14 residues long. Germline CDR1 and CDR2: MNHEY and SMNVEV (reference sequence). In DNA form, the CDR3 reads TGTGCCAGCAGTTTAGGGGTAGGCGCCTACGAGCAGTACTTC. This gives the protein CASSLGVGAYEQYF.

This chain connects TRBV29-1 to TRBJ2-6; weak D call: TRBD1 (6 bases). The CDR3 is made up of 13 amino acids. The ends were cut back, 5 bases at V and 2 bases at J, with 7 bases in the middle. Germline CDR1 and CDR2: SQVTM and ANQGSEA. DNA of the CDR3: TGCAGCGTTCAGGGGACTGGGGCCAACGTCCTGACTTTC. It codes for CSVQGTGANVLTF.

The chain is built from TRBV7-9 and TRBJ1-4; D unresolved. Trimming cost V 8 bases and J 0 bases, with 16 bases left between them. The CDR3 is 16 residues long. Per germline, CDR1 SEHNR and CDR2 FQNEAQ (reference sequence). CDR3 region: CASVKEAGSTNEKLFF. CDR3 nucleotides: TGTGCCAGCGTGAAGGAGGCAGGTTCAACTAATGAAAAACTGTTTTTT.

This chain uses TRBV5-1 with TRBJ2-7, with TRBD2 identical over 8 bases. The CDR3 runs 15 residues. The trim removed 4 bases at V and 1 base at J, leaving 7 bases unmatched. CDR1 and CDR2 from the germline V gene are SGHRS and YFSETQ. Here the CDR3 reads CASSPGLGSSYEQYF. CDR3 in DNA: TGCGCCAGCAGCCCGGGACTAGGAAGTTCCTACGAGCAGTACTTC.

J is TRBJ2-5 and V is TRBV5-6; 8 nucleotides agree with TRBD1. With V trimmed by 4 bases and J by 1 base, 6 bases remained unmatched. The CDR3 has 15 amino acids. Germline V gene lookup returns CDR1 SGHDT and CDR2 YYEEEE. Here the CDR3 DNA reads TGTGCCAGCAGCCAACGGGACAGGCCCCAAGAGACCCAGTACTTC. Translated, it gives CASSQRDRPQETQYF.

V usage is TRBV7-9 and J usage is TRBJ1-2; no clear D gene. The CDR3 is made up of 14 amino acids. Germline V CDR1 and CDR2: SEHNR, FQNEAQ (reference sequence). The V and J ends lost 3 bases and 4 bases respectively, with 12 bases between them. CDR3 DNA sequence: TGTGCCAGCAGCTTCTTGGGGAAATTCTATGGCTACACCTTC. The encoded protein is CASSFLGKFYGYTF.

The gene calls are TRBV7-6 and TRBJ2-5; D call uncertain. V was shortened by 1 base and J by 5 bases, with 8 bases between the two germline ends. Germline V gene data show CDR1 as SGHVS and CDR2 as FNYEAQ. This CDR3 is built from 13 residues. In DNA form, the CDR3 reads TGTGCCAGCAGCTTAGAGGGCGGCGAGACCCAGTACTTC. Translating gives CASSLEGGETQYF.

V and J are TRBV7-9 and TRBJ2-1; maybe TRBD2 (6 bases). With 1 base removed from V and 8 bases from J, the gap between germline ends came to 12 bases. Germline-derived CDR1 and CDR2 are SEHNR and FQNEAQ (reference sequence). The CDR3 extends over 14 amino acids. In nucleotides, the CDR3 is TGTGCCAGCAGCTTAGTCGGGAGTGGCGATGAGCAGTTCTTC. Translation: CASSLVGSGDEQFF.

The chain joins TRBV27 to TRBJ2-5, with a weak D call TRBD2 (6 bases). The CDR3 extends over 14 amino acids. V lost 5 bases and J lost 5, with 15 bases in between. CDR1 and CDR2 (germline): MNHEY, SMNVEV (reference sequence). Here the CDR3 reads CASSPAGPTETQYF. Written as DNA, the CDR3 is TGTGCCAGCAGTCCCGCGGGACCAACGGAGACCCAGTACTTC.

The rearrangement uses TRBV13 and TRBJ2-3; 7 bases fit TRBD2. This CDR3 comprises 15 residues. The V segment lost 2 bases and the J segment 2 bases; nucleotides outside the gene matches: 4. In germline, CDR1 is PRHDT, CDR2 FYEKMQ (reference sequence). Here the CDR3 reads CASSLLADLTDTQYF. The CDR3, as DNA: TGTGCCAGCAGCTTACTAGCGGACCTCACAGATACGCAGTATTTT.

V is TRBV5-4 and J is TRBJ2-1; 10 nucleotides match TRBD2. The trim removed 4 bases at V and 8 bases at J, leaving 6 bases unmatched. CDR3 length: 14 residues. CDR1 SGHNT and CDR2 YYREEE come from the germline V gene (reference sequence). In DNA form, the CDR3 reads TGTGCCAGCAGCCAGATAGCGGGAGGATATGAGCAGTTCTTC. Amino acid sequence: CASSQIAGGYEQFF.

This clone occurred once. V gene TRBV19 combines with J gene TRBJ1-5; D unresolved. The CDR3 loop spans 15 amino acids. V was clipped by 7 bases and J by 3 bases, with 16 bases between them. Germline CDR1 is LNHDA and CDR2 is SQIVND (reference sequence). This CDR3 reads CASTVSGRDNQPQHF. DNA for the CDR3: TGTGCCAGTACGGTGTCGGGGAGAGACAATCAGCCCCAGCATTTT.

The chain is built from TRBV10-3 and TRBJ2-5; TRBD1 might be the D (6 bases). V lost 2 bases and J lost 2, with 21 bases in between. Germline assignment: CDR1 ENHRY and CDR2 SYGVKD. The CDR3 has 18 residues. CDR3 sequence: CAISEEDSGTGPQETQYF. CDR3 bases: TGTGCCATCAGTGAGGAAGATTCCGGCACAGGGCCTCAAGAGACCCAGTACTTC.

The CDR3 DNA follows: TGTGCCAGCAGCTTAGTGCTTAGTGAGGAGACCCAGTACTTC. Translated: CASSLVLSEETQYF. The V call is TRBV7-9, the J call TRBJ2-5; D is unclear. The germline CDR1 and CDR2 sequences are SEHNR and FQNEAQ (reference sequence). Trimming cost V 1 base and J 5 bases, with 11 bases left between them. The CDR3 covers 14 residues.

This chain joins TRBV19 and TRBJ2-5, with TRBD1 matching 9 bases. Germline loops: CDR1 LNHDA, CDR2 SQIVND (reference sequence). The CDR3 has 16 residues. V lost 0 bases, J lost 2 bases, and 4 bases stayed unmatched. CDR3 residues: CASSIDQGTGQETQYF. The DNA for the CDR3 is TGTGCCAGTAGTATAGACCAAGGGACAGGGCAAGAGACCCAGTACTTC. Full variable domain (rest looked up from reference TRBV19 and TRBJ2-5): DGGITQSPKYLFRKEGQNVTLSCEQNLNHDAMYWYRQDPGQGLRLIYYSQIVNDFQKGDIAEGYSVSREKKESFPLTVTSAQKNPTAFYLCASSIDQGTGQETQYFGPGTRLLVL.

This clone is a singleton in its sample. The chain's CDR3 is CASSPGTSGGNEQYF. The CDR3 DNA reads TGTGCCAGCAGCCCTGGGACTAGCGGGGGCAACGAGCAGTACTTC. The rearrangement uses TRBV27 and TRBJ2-7, with 14 bases lining up with TRBD2. This CDR3 region has 15 residues. J was trimmed by 5 bases and V by 6 bases; bases with no gene match: 6. Germline CDR1 and CDR2: MNHEY and SMNVEV (reference sequence).

The chain employs TRBV4-1 and TRBJ2-1, with no clear D. Trimming took off 1 base at V and 1 base at J, with 5 bases between the two ends. The germline V gene has CDR1 MGHRA and CDR2 YSYEKL. CDR3 length: 14 amino acids. CDR3 amino acids: CASSQGGSYNEQFF. The CDR3 nucleotides are TGCGCCAGCAGCCAAGGAGGTTCCTACAATGAGCAGTTCTTC.

This sequence joins TRBV18 and TRBJ1-1; 10 bases align to TRBD1. The length of the CDR3 is 14 residues. CDR1 is KGHSH and CDR2 is LQKENI in the germline V gene. With 0 bases clipped from V and 6 bases from J, the junction kept 1 base outside the gene matches. The CDR3 coding sequence is TGTGCCAGCTCACCACCGGGACAGGGGTCTGAAGCTTTCTTT. Translation gives CASSPPGQGSEAFF.

The chain uses TRBV4-2 and TRBJ2-7; 13 positions agree with TRBD2. The CDR3 is 14 amino acids. J was trimmed by 3 bases and V by 6 bases; bases with no gene match: 2. The germline gives CDR1 LGHNA, CDR2 YNFKEQ. The CDR3 DNA follows: TGTGCCAGCAGTGGACTAGCGGGAGACTACGAGCAGTACTTC. It yields the protein CASSGLAGDYEQYF.

This chain connects TRBV29-1 to TRBJ2-2; weak D call: TRBD1 (5 bases). CDR1 is SQVTM, CDR2 ANQGSEA, per germline. CDR3 size: 13 residues. With 4 bases removed from V and 1 base from J, the gap between germline ends came to 7 bases. CDR3: CSVVRENTGELFF. In DNA, the CDR3 is TGCAGCGTTGTCAGGGAGAACACCGGGGAGCTGTTTTTT.

The chain couples TRBV13 to TRBJ2-3; unclear D gene. Germline values: CDR1 PRHDT, CDR2 FYEKMQ (reference sequence). Between the trimmed V and J ends, which lost 7 bases and 5 bases, there was a span of 13 bases. The CDR3 spans 13 residues. CDR3 in amino acids: CASTHRVRDTQYF. DNA for the CDR3: TGTGCCAGCACCCATCGAGTTAGAGATACGCAGTATTTT. The full variable domain, with the rest looked up from reference TRBV13 and TRBJ2-3, is AAGVIQSPRHLIKEKRETATLKCYPIPRHDTVYWYQQGPGQDPQFLISFYEKMQSDKGSIPDRFSAQQFSDYHSELNMSSLELGDSALYFCASTHRVRDTQYFGPGTRLTVL.

This clone was seen a handful of times. The chain has TRBV29-1 and TRBJ1-2; no reliable D call. The germline V gene has CDR1 SQVTM and CDR2 ANQGSEA. The CDR3 is 10 amino acids. The V gene lost 4 bases and the J gene lost 8 bases, with 8 bases spanning the gap. The CDR3 nucleotides are TGCAGCGTTGTTCAGGCGGGCTACACCTTC. Translating it yields CSVVQAGYTF.